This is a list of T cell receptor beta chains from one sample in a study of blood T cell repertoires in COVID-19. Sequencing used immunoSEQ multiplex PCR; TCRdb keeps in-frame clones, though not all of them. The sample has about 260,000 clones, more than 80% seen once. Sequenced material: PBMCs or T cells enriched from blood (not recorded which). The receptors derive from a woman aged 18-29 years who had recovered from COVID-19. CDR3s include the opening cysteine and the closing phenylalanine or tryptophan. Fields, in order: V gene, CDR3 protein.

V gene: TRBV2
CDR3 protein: CASSEALPTRLADRTTDTQYF

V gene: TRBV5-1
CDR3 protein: CASSWGDYTGELFF

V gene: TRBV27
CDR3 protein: CASSLRAQELAKNIQYF

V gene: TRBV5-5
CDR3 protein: CASSSSRSDYGYTF

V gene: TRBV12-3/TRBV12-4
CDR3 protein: CASSRQGRQPQHF

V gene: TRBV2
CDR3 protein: CASSTGQGIGELFF

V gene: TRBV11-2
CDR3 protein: CASSLGAGAQWAFF

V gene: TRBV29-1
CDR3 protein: CSVEARKGYGYTF

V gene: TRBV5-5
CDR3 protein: CASSFLGEETQYF

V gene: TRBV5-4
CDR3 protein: CASSLGGQGLNTEAFF